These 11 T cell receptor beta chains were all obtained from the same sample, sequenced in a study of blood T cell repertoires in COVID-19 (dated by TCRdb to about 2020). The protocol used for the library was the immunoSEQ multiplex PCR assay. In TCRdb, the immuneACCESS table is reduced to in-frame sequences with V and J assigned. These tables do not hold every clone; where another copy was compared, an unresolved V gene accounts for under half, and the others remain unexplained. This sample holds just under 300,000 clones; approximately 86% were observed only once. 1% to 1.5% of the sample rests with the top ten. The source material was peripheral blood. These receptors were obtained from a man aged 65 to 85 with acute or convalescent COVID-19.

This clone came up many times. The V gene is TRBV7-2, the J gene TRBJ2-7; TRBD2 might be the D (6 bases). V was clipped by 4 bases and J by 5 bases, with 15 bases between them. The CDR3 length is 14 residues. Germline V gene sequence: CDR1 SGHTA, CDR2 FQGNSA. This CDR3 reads CASSSRFGGNEQYF. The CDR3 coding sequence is TGTGCCAGCAGCTCCCGCTTTGGGGGGAACGAGCAGTACTTC.

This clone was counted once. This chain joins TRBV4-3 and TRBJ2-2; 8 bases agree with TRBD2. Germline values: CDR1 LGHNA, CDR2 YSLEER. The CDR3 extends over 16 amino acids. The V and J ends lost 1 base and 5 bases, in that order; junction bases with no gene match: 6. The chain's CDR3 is CASSQGSLAETGELFF. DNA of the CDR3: TGCGCCAGCAGCCAAGGCTCACTAGCGGAGACCGGGGAGCTGTTTTTT.

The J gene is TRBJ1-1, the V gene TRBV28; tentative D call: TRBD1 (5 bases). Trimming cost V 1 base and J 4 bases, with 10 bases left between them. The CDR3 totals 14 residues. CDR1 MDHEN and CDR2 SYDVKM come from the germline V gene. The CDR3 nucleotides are TGTGCCAGCAGTTTATCCCAGGGTCTCACTGAAGCTTTCTTT. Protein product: CASSLSQGLTEAFF.

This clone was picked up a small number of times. Written as DNA, the CDR3 is TGTGCCAGCAGGCCTAGCGCCTACGAGCAGTACTTC. Its protein is CASRPSAYEQYF. The chain couples TRBV11-2 to TRBJ2-7, with D maybe TRBD2 (6 bases). The CDR3 sequence is 12 residues long. Trimming pared 6 bases from V and 2 bases from J, leaving 8 bases between. Germline V gene lookup returns CDR1 SGHAT and CDR2 FQNNGV. Full variable domain (missing parts from reference TRBV11-2 and TRBJ2-7): EAGVAQSPRYKIIEKRQSVAFWCNPISGHATLYWYQQILGQGPKLLIQFQNNGVVDDSQLPKDRFSAERLKGVDSTLKIQPAKLEDSAVYLCASRPSAYEQYFGPGTRLTVT.

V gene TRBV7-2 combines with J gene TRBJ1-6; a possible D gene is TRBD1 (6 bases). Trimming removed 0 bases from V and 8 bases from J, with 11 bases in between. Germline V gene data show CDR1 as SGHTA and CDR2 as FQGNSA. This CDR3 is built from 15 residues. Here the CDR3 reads CASSLASGVDSPLHF. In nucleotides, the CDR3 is TGTGCCAGCAGCTTAGCATCAGGGGTTGATTCACCCCTCCACTTT.

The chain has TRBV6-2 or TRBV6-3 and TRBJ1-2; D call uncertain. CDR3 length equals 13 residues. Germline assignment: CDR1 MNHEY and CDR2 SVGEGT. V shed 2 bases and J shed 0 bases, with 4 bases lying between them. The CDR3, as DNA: TGTGCCAGCAGTTACCCCGCTAACTATGGCTACACCTTC. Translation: CASSYPANYGYTF.

The CDR3 DNA sequence: TGCAGTGCCGACTCCAACTATGGCTACACCTTC. Amino acid sequence: CSADSNYGYTF. V and J are TRBV20-1 and TRBJ1-2; D is unresolved. The CDR3 covers 11 residues. Between the trimmed V and J ends, which lost 6 bases and 2 bases, there was a span of 7 bases. CDR1 is DFQATT, CDR2 SNEGSKA, per germline (reference sequence).

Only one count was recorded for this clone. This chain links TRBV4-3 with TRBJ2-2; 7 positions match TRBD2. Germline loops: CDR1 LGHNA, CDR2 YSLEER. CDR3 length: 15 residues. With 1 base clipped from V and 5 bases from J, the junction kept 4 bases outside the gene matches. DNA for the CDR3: TGCGCCAGCAGCCAAGTGGGGAGGGGTACCGGGGAGCTGTTTTTT. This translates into CASSQVGRGTGELFF.

The CDR3 DNA is TGTGCCAGCACCCATCGGAACACTGAAGCTTTCTTT. Translated: CASTHRNTEAFF. The rearrangement uses TRBV3-1 (or the pseudogene TRBV3-2) and TRBJ1-1; D is unclear. Germline lookup yields CDR1 LGHDT and CDR2 YNNKEL (reference sequence). This CDR3 has 12 residues. Trimming shortened V by 7 bases and J by 1 base, and 7 bases separated the two germline ends.

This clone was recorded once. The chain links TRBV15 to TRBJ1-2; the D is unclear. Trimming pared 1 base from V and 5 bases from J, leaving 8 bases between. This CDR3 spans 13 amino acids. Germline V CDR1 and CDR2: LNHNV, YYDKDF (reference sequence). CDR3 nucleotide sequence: TGTGCCACCAGCAGAGCCCTAGTTTATGGCTACACCTTC. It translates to CATSRALVYGYTF. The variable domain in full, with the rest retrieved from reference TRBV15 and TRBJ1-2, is DAMVIQNPRYQVTQFGKPVTLSCSQTLNHNVMYWYQQKSSQAPKLLFHYYDKDFNNEADTPDNFQSRRPNTSFCFLDIRSPGLGDTAMYLCATSRALVYGYTFGSGTRLTVV.

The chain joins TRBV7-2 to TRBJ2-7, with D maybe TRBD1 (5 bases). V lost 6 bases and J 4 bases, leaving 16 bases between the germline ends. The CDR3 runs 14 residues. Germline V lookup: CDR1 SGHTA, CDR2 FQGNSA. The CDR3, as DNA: TGTGCCAGCAGTAGAAGACAGAGTGGTTACGAGCAGTACTTC. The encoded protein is CASSRRQSGYEQYF.